The clone carrying this T cell receptor beta chain showed up just once. These data originate in a study of blood T cell repertoires in COVID-19. Looking at the study overall: Specimens from acute and convalescent COVID-19 originated in the United States, Italy and Spain.

As processed by the authors: The assay estimated nucleated cells by amplifying reference gene primers. Produced via immunoSEQ multiplex PCR; TCRdb's table is partial and in-frame only. The V and J calls and the clone size are those of that table, but D and trimming were determined from the DNA. The sample lists around 160,000 clones, 87% occurring once. In the 2 weeks before study entry, exposed participants met a COVID-19 case, which was PCR-confirmed or clinician-diagnosed. This receptor was obtained from a woman aged 40-49 years who had been exposed to COVID-19. The source material was PBMCs or T cells enriched from blood (not recorded which).

CDR3 residues: CASSGQAGQPTQYF. CDR3 sequence (DNA): TGCGCCAGCAGTGGACAGGCAGGGCAACCGACCCAGTACTTC. The gene calls are TRBV5-1 and TRBJ2-5; 7 nucleotides align to TRBD1. With 5 bases clipped from V and 7 bases from J, the junction kept 11 bases outside the gene matches. This CDR3 contains 14 residues. CDR1 and CDR2 (germline): SGHRS, YFSETQ.